This T cell receptor (beta chain) is drawn from a study of neurological immune-mediated disorders. This clonotype has a count of ten or more. The sample's time point: longitudinal time-point 3. Source material was 2 million unsorted PBMCs, stored at -80 °C in RNAlater. The CDR3 is 14 amino acids. The germline gives CDR1 SGHVS, CDR2 FNYEAQ. Trimming left V 0 bases short and J 6 bases short, with 9 bases between. cDNA was made by 5'RACE with 10-nucleotide random UMIs. One entry per CDR3 protein results from TCRdb running MiXCR on the 5' RACE reads. The table records fewer than 110,000 distinct CDR3 sequences, approximately 11% of them present only once.

This TCR was recovered from a female donor with HTLV-1-associated myelopathy (HAM/TSP). V is TRBV7-6 and J is TRBJ2-1, with D possibly TRBD2 on 6 matching bases. The sequenced sample was PBMCs. CDR3 sequence: CASSLAAGINEQFF. The CDR3 region has the DNA TGTGCCAGCAGCTTAGCGGCGGGGATCAATGAGCAGTTCTTC.